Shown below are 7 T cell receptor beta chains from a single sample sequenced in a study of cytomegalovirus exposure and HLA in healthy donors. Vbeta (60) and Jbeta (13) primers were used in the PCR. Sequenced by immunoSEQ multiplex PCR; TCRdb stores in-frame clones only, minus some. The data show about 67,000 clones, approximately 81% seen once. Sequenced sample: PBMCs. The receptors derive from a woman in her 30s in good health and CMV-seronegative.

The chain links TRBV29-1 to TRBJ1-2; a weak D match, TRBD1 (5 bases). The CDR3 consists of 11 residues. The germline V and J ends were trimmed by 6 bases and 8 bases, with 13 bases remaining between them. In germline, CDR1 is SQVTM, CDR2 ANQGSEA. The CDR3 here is CSVRTRHGYTF. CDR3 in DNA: TGCAGCGTCCGGACACGGCACGGCTACACCTTC.

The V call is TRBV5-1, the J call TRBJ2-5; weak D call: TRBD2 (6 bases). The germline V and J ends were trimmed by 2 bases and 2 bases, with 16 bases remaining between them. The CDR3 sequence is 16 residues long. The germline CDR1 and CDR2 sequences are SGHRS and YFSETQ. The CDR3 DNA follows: TGCGCCAGCAGCTTTCCCAGCGGAGGAGGGCAAGAGACCCAGTACTTC. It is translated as CASSFPSGGGQETQYF.

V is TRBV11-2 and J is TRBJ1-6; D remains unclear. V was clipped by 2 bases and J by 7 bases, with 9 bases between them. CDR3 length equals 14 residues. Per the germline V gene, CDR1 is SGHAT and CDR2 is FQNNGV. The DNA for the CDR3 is TGTGCCAGCAGCTTACGGAACGGGAATTCACCCCTCCACTTT. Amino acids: CASSLRNGNSPLHF.

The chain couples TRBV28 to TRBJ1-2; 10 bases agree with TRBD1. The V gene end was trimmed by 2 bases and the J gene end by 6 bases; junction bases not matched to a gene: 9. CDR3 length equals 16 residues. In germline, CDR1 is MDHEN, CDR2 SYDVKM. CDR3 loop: CASSLLQPGQGNGYTF. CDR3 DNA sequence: TGTGCCAGCAGTTTACTCCAACCGGGACAGGGGAATGGCTACACCTTC.

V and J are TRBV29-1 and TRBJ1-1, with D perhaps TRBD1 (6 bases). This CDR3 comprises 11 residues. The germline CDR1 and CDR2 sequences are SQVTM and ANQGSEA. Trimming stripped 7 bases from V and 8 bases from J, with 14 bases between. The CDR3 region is CSAPPGGEAFF. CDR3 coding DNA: TGCAGCGCCCCCCCGGGGGGCGAAGCTTTCTTT.

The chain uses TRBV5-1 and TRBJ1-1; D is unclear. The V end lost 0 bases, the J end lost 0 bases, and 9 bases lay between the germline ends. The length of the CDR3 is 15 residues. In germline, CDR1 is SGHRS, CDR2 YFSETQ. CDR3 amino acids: CASSLVNRVNTEAFF. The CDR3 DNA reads TGCGCCAGCAGCTTGGTAAATCGGGTGAACACTGAAGCTTTCTTT.

The CDR3 region has the DNA TGTGCCAGCAGTCGTCAGGGGGCCGGTACGCAGTATTTT. This gives the protein CASSRQGAGTQYF. This chain links TRBV2 with TRBJ2-3; 8 positions agree with TRBD1. The J segment lost 8 bases and the V segment lost 5 bases, leaving 6 bases of the junction unmatched. Germline CDR1 is SNHLY and CDR2 is FYNNEI. The CDR3 runs to 13 residues.